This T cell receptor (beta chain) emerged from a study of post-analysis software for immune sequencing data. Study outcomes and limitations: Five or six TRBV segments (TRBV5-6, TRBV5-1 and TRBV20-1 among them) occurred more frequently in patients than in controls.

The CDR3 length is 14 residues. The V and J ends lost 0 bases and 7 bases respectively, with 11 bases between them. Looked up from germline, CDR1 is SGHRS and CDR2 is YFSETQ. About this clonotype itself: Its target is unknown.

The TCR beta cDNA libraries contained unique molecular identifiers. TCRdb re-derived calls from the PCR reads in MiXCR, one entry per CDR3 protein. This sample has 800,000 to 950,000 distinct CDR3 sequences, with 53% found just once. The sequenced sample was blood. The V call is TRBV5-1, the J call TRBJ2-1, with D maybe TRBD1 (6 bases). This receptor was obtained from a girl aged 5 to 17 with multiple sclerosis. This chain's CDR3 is CASSLGTTGNEQFF. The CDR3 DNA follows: TGCGCCAGCAGCTTGGGGACAACAGGGAATGAGCAGTTCTTC.